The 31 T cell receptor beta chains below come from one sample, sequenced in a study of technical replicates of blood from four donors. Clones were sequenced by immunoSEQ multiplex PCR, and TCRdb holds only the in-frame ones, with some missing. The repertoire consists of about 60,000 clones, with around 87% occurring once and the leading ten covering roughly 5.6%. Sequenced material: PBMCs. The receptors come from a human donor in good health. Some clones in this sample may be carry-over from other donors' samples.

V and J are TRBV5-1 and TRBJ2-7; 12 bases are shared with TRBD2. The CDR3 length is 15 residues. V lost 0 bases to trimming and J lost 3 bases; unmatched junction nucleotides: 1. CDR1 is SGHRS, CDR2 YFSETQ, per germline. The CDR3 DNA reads TGCGCCAGCAGCTTGGGGACTAGCGGGGTCTACGAGCAGTACTTC. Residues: CASSLGTSGVYEQYF.

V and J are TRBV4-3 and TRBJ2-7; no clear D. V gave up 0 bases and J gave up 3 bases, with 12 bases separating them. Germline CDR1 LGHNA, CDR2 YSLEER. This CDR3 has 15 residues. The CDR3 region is CASSQDSGPGYEQYF. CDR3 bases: TGCGCCAGCAGCCAAGATTCGGGTCCCGGCTACGAGCAGTACTTC.

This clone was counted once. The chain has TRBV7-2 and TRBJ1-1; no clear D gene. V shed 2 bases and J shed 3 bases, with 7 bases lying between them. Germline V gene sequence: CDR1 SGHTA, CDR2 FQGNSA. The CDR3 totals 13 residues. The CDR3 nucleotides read TGTGCCAGCAGCTTACACTTCTACACTGAAGCTTTCTTT. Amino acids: CASSLHFYTEAFF.

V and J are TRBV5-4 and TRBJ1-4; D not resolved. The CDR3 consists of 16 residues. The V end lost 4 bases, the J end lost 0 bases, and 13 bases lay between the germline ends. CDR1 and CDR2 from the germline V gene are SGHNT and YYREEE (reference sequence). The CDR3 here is CASSAYPGPTNEKLFF. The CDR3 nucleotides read TGTGCCAGCAGCGCTTACCCTGGCCCAACTAATGAAAAACTGTTTTTT.

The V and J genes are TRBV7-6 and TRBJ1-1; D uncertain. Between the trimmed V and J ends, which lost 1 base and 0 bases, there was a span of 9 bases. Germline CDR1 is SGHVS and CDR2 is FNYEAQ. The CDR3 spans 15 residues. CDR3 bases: TGTGCCAGCAGCTTAGGGGCCGGCGTGAACACTGAAGCTTTCTTT. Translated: CASSLGAGVNTEAFF.

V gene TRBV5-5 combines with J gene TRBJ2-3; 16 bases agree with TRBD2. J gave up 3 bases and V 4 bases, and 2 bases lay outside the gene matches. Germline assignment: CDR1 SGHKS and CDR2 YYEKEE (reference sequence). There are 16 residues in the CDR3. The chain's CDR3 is CASSGGLAGGTDTQYF. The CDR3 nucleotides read TGTGCCAGCAGCGGGGGACTAGCGGGAGGGACAGATACGCAGTATTTT.

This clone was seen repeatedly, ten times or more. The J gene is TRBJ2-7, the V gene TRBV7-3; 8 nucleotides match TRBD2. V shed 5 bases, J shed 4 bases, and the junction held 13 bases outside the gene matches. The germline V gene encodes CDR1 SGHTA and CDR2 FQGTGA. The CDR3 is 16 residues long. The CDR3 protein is CASSPAGRGGQYEQYF. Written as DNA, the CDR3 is TGTGCCAGCAGCCCTGCCGGTCGCGGGGGGCAATACGAGCAGTACTTC.

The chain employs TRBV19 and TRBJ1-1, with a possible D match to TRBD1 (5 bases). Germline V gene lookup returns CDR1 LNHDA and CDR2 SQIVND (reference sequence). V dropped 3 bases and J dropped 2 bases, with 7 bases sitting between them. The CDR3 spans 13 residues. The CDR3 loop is CASSIGTNTEAFF. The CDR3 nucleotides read TGTGCCAGTAGTATCGGGACTAACACTGAAGCTTTCTTT.

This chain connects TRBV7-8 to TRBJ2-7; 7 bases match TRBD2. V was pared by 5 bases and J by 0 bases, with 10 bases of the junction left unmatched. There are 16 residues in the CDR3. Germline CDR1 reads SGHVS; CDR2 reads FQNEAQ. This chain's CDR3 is CASSPGGGGLSYEQYF. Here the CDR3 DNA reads TGTGCCAGCAGCCCAGGAGGCGGGGGTCTCTCCTACGAGCAGTACTTC.

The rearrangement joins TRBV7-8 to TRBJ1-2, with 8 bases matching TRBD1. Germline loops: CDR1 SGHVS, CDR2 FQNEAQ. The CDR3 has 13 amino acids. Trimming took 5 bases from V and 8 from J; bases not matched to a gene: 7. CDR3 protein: CASSLGQGWGYTF. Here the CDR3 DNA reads TGTGCCAGCAGCCTCGGACAGGGCTGGGGCTACACCTTC.

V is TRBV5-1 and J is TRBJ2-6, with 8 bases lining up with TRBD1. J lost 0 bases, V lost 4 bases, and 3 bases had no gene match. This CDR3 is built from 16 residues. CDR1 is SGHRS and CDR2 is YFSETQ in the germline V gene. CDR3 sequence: CASSGTGGSGANVLTF. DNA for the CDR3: TGCGCCAGCAGCGGTACAGGGGGCTCTGGGGCCAACGTCCTGACTTTC.

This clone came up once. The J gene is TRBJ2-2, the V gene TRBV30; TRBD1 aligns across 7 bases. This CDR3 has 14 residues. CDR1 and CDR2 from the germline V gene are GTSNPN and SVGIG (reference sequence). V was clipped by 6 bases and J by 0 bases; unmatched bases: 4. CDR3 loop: CACIGTANTGELFF. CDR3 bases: TGTGCCTGCATCGGGACAGCGAACACCGGGGAGCTGTTTTTT.

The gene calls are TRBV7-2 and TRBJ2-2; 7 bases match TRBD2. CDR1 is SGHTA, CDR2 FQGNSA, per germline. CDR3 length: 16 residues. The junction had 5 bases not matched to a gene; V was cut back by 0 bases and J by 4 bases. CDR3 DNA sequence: TGTGCCAGCAGCTTAGCGGGGGGGTTCGGCACCGGGGAGCTGTTTTTT. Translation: CASSLAGGFGTGELFF.

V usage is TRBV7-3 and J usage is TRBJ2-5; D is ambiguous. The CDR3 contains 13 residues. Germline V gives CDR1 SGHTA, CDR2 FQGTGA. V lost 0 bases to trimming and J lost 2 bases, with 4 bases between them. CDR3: CASSLTRQETQYF. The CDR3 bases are TGTGCCAGCAGCTTAACGAGGCAAGAGACCCAGTACTTC.

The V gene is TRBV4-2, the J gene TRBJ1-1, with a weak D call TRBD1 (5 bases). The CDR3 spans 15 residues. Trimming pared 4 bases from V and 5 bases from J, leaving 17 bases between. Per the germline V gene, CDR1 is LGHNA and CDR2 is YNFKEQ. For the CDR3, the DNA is TGTGCCAGCAGCCCGTCGATTCAGGGAGGGACTGAAGCTTTCTTT. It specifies CASSPSIQGGTEAFF.

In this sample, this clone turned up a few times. The CDR3 region is CASRGVGNQPQHF. CDR3 sequence (DNA): TGTGCCAGCAGGGGAGTAGGGAATCAGCCCCAGCATTTT. The chain couples TRBV2 to TRBJ1-5; D ambiguous. V was trimmed by 6 bases and J by 4 bases, leaving 10 bases between them. This CDR3 comprises 13 residues. Germline V gene data show CDR1 as SNHLY and CDR2 as FYNNEI.

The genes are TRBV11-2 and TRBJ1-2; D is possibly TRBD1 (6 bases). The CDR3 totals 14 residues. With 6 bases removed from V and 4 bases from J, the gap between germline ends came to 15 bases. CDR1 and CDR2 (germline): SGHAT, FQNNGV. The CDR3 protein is CASSHHRESYGYTF. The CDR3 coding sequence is TGTGCCAGCAGTCACCACAGGGAAAGCTATGGCTACACCTTC.

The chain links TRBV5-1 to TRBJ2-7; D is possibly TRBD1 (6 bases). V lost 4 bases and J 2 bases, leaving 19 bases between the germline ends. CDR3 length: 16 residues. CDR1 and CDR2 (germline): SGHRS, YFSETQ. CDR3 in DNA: TGCGCCAGCAGCCCCGGCGTGGGGGCGGCCACCTACGAGCAGTACTTC. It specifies CASSPGVGAATYEQYF.

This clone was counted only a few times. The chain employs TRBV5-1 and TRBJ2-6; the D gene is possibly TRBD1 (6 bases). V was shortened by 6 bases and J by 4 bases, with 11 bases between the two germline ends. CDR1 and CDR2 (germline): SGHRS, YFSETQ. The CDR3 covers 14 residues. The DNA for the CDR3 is TGCGCCAGCACCAGGGGCGACGGGGCCAACGTCCTGACTTTC. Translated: CASTRGDGANVLTF.

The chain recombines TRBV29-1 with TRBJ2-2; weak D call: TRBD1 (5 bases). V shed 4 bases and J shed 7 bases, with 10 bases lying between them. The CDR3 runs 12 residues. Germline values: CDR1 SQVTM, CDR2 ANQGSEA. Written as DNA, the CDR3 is TGCAGCGTTGGGGGAACAGGCGGGGAGCTGTTTTTT. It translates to CSVGGTGGELFF.

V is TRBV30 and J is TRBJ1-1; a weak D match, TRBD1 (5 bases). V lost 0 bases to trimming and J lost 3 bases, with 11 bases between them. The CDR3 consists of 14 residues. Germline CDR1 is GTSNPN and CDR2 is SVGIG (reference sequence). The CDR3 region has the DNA TGTGCCTGGAGTGTCACGGGGGGTGACACTGAAGCTTTCTTT. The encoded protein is CAWSVTGGDTEAFF.

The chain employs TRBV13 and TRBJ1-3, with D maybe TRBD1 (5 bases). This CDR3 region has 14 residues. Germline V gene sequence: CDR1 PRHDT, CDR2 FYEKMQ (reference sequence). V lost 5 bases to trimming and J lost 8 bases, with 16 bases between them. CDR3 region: CASSMGILGDTIYF. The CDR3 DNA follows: TGTGCCAGCAGCATGGGAATTCTAGGGGACACCATATATTTT.

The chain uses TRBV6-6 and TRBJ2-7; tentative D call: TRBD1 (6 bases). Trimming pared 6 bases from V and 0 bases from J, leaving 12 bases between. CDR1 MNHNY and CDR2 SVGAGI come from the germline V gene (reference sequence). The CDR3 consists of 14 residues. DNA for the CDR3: TGTGCCAGCAGCTCTGACAGGTTCTCCTACGAGCAGTACTTC. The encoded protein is CASSSDRFSYEQYF.

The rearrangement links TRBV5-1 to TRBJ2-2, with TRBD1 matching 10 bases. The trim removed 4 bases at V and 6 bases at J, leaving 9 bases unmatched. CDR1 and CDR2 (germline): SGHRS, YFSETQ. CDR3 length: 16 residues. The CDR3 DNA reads TGCGCCAGCAGCCCCCCGGGACAGGGGTTTTCCGGGGAGCTGTTTTTT. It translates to CASSPPGQGFSGELFF.

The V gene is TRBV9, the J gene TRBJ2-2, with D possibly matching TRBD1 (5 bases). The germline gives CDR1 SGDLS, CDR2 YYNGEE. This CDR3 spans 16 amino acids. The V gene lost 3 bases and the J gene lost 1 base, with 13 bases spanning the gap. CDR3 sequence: CASSARQSLNTGELFF. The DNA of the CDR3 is TGTGCCAGCAGCGCCAGACAGTCGCTGAACACCGGGGAGCTGTTTTTT. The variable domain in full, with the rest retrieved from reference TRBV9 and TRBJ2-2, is DSGVTQTPKHLITATGQRVTLRCSPRSGDLSVYWYQQSLDQGLQFLIQYYNGEERAKGNILERFSAQQFPDLHSELNLSSLELGDSALYFCASSARQSLNTGELFFGEGSRLTVL.

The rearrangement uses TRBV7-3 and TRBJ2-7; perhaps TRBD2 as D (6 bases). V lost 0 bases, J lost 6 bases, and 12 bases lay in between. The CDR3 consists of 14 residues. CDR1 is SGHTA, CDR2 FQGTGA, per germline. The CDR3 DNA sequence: TGTGCCAGCAGCTTAACGCCCCGGGGAGGCGAGCAGTACTTC. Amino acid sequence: CASSLTPRGGEQYF.

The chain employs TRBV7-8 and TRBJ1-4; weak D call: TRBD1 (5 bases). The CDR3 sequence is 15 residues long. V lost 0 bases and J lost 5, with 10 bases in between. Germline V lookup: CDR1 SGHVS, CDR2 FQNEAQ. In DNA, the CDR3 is TGTGCCAGCAGCTTAGCCAGGGCCTTAAATGAAAAACTGTTTTTT. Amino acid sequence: CASSLARALNEKLFF.

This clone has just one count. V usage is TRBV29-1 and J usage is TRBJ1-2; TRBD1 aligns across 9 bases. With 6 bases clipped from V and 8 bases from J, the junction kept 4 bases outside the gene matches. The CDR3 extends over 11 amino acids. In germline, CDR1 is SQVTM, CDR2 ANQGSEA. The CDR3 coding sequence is TGCAGCGTCGCGACAGGGGGAGGCTACACCTTC. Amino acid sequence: CSVATGGGYTF.

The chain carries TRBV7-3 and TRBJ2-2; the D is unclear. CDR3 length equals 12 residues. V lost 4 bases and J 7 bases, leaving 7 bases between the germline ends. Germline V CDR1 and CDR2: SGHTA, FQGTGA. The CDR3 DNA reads TGTGCCAGCAGCTCCGGTGGCGGGGAGCTGTTTTTT. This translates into CASSSGGGELFF.

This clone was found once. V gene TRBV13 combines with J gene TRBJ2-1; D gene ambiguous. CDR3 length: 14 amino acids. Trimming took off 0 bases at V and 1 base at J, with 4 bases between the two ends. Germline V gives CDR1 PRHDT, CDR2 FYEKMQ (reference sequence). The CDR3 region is CASSLGGSYNEQFF. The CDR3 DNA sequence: TGTGCCAGCAGCTTAGGCGGGTCCTACAATGAGCAGTTCTTC.

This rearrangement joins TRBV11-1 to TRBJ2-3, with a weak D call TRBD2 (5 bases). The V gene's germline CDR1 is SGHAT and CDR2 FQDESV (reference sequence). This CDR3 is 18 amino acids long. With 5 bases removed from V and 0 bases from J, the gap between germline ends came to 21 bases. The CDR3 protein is CASSAAPKAGPSTDTQYF. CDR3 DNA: TGTGCCAGCAGCGCCGCGCCCAAGGCGGGTCCTAGCACAGATACGCAGTATTTT.